This passage covers 15 T cell receptor beta chains from one sample sequenced in a study of regulatory T cells in long-lasting Graves disease. For TCR beta, libraries came from iRepertoire HTBI primers and Arm-PCR of CDR3 regions. MiXCR, applied by TCRdb to the multiplex PCR reads, yields one record per CDR3 protein. The sample contains about 400,000 distinct CDR3 sequences, about 17% of which appear only once. Time point noted: newly diagnosed GD, antithyroid drugs for less than 3 months. Preparation of the TCR library used RNA extracted from PBMCs. These data also formed part of another study, on T cells in Graves' hyperthyroidism and ophthalmopathy.

The sequencing here drew on peripheral blood mononuclear cells (PBMCs), taken at new diagnosis, from a patient treated with antithyroid drugs. The receptors come from a woman under 30 with Graves disease.

This clonotype was seen many times. CDR3: CASSSQGLAGSNEQFF. The DNA for the CDR3 is TGTGCCAGCAGCTCCCAGGGACTAGCGGGAAGCAATGAGCAGTTCTTC. The chain recombines TRBV13 with TRBJ2-1; 13 bases line up with TRBD2. The CDR3 loop spans 16 amino acids. Germline values: CDR1 PRHDT, CDR2 FYEKMQ (reference sequence). V dropped 4 bases and J dropped 6; count of bases not matched to a gene: 6.

This clonotype was picked up many times. The chain employs TRBV15 and TRBJ2-3, with TRBD1 matching over 7 bases. V lost 2 bases and J lost 6; bases outside the gene matches: 5. CDR1 and CDR2 from the germline V gene are LNHNV and YYDKDF (reference sequence). The CDR3 extends over 14 amino acids. CDR3 DNA: TGTGCCACCAGCAGATCCTTGGACAGGGATACGCAGTATTTT. Residues: CATSRSLDRDTQYF.

This clonotype was seen many times. This chain connects TRBV5-1 to TRBJ1-1, with unresolved D. Germline loops: CDR1 SGHRS, CDR2 YFSETQ. The CDR3 sequence is 15 residues long. V was cut by 5 bases and J by 1 base, with 15 bases left in between. CDR3 sequence (DNA): TGCGCCAGCAGTTTCTCGACTGGGAAGAACACTGAAGCTTTCTTT. Its translation is CASSFSTGKNTEAFF.

This chain joins TRBV12-3 or TRBV12-4 and TRBJ1-1; tentatively, D is TRBD1 (5 bases). Trimming pared 6 bases from V and 7 bases from J, leaving 15 bases between. The CDR3 has 13 amino acids. CDR3 sequence reads: CASRISGRNEAFF. For the CDR3, the DNA is TGTGCCAGCAGGATCTCGGGACGGAATGAAGCTTTCTTT.

This clonotype showed up many times. The chain carries TRBV20-1 and TRBJ1-1; maybe TRBD1 (5 bases). Trimming took off 7 bases at V and 2 bases at J, with 11 bases between the two ends. Germline CDR1 and CDR2: DFQATT and SNEGSKA (reference sequence). The CDR3 covers 12 residues. Here the CDR3 reads CSVGRINTEAFF. The CDR3 region has the DNA TGCAGTGTGGGACGGATAAACACTGAAGCTTTCTTT.

The rearrangement links TRBV6-1 to TRBJ2-7; 10 bases are a match to TRBD1. After removal of 6 bases from V and 2 bases from J, the junction contained 4 bases not matched to a gene. CDR1 and CDR2 (germline): MNHNS, SASEGT. The CDR3 runs to 14 residues. This CDR3 reads CASRGGQGTYEQYF. CDR3 in DNA: TGTGCCAGCAGGGGGGGACAGGGGACCTACGAGCAGTACTTC.

The sample holds many counts of this clonotype. CDR3 amino acids: CSARDERSVSPYNEQFF. The CDR3 DNA is TGCAGTGCTAGGGATGAACGTAGTGTCTCTCCCTACAATGAGCAGTTCTTC. The chain recombines TRBV20-1 with TRBJ2-1; D gene ambiguous. The CDR3 is 17 amino acids. CDR1 DFQATT and CDR2 SNEGSKA come from the germline V gene (reference sequence). Trimming removed 3 bases at V and 2 bases at J, with 20 bases between.

A remark on this clonotype: One junction end disagrees with the germline gene, perhaps due to a read error. The rearrangement joins TRBV5-1 to TRBJ1-3; no reliable D call. The CDR3 runs to 18 residues. Per germline, CDR1 SGHRS and CDR2 YFSETQ. CDR3 nucleotide sequence: TGCGCCAGCAGCTTGGGTGGAGGGCCCGGATCTGGTGGAAACGCCATATATTTT. Protein: CASSLGGGPGSGGNAIYF.

This clonotype was seen more than once but under ten times. The J gene is TRBJ2-2, the V gene TRBV7-9, with a possible D match to TRBD1 (6 bases). Germline V lookup: CDR1 SEHNR, CDR2 FQNEAQ (reference sequence). The V end lost 2 bases, the J end lost 6 bases, and 19 bases lay between the germline ends. CDR3 length: 17 amino acids. The CDR3 DNA sequence: TGTGCCAGCAGCTTAAGGGACACAGTCGTTGGATCCGGGGAGCTGTTTTTT. Translating it yields CASSLRDTVVGSGELFF.

This clonotype was recorded only once. The chain employs TRBV6-5 and TRBJ1-1, with D uncertain. Germline CDR1 reads MNHEY; CDR2 reads SVGAGI. This CDR3 has 13 residues. Deletions cut 3 bases from V and 1 base from J, with 6 bases between. CDR3 region: CASSYTPNTEAFF. CDR3 nucleotide sequence: TGTGCCAGCAGTTATACCCCGAACACTGAAGCTTTCTTT.

This clonotype was seen ten or more times. V is TRBV6-2 or TRBV6-3 and J is TRBJ2-3; 9 bases match TRBD2. CDR1 is MNHEY and CDR2 is SVGEGT in the germline V gene. CDR3 length: 15 amino acids. Trimming at V came to 5 bases and at J to 0 bases, leaving 3 bases not matched to a gene. CDR3 protein: CASSEGTSSTDTQYF. CDR3 bases: TGTGCCAGCAGTGAGGGGACTAGCAGCACAGATACGCAGTATTTT.

Ten or more counts support this clonotype. CDR3 sequence (DNA): TGTGCCAGCAGTCCTTATGGGACTAGCGGGAGGTGGGGTGAGCAGTTCTTC. It codes for CASSPYGTSGRWGEQFF. The chain uses TRBV27 and TRBJ2-1, with 15 bases lining up with TRBD2. The CDR3 length is 17 residues. Looked up from germline, CDR1 is MNHEY and CDR2 is SMNVEV (reference sequence). The trim removed 5 bases at V and 9 bases at J, leaving 11 bases unmatched.

The table lists this clonotype with many counts. V gene TRBV5-1 combines with J gene TRBJ1-1; 7 positions match TRBD1. This CDR3 has 15 residues. Germline CDR1 SGHRS, CDR2 YFSETQ. J gave up 0 bases and V 4 bases, and 6 bases lay outside the gene matches. DNA for the CDR3: TGCGCCAGCAGCCTAGGACAGGCGGTGAACACTGAAGCTTTCTTT. It codes for CASSLGQAVNTEAFF.

To note about this clonotype: A read error may be the cause here, since a much bigger clone is one base away. The chain employs TRBV20-1 and TRBJ2-7; 8 bases map to TRBD1. The CDR3 length is 15 residues. The germline gives CDR1 DFQATT, CDR2 SNEGSKA (reference sequence). The V segment lost 7 bases and the J segment 0 bases; nucleotides outside the gene matches: 11. CDR3 amino acids: CSVRPQGASSYEQYF. For the CDR3, the DNA is TGCAGTGTTAGGCCTCAGGGGGCGAGCTCCTACGAGCAGTACTTC.

In this sample, this clonotype turned up a few times. This may arise from a read error, as a much more abundant clone is one base away. This chain uses TRBV5-1 with TRBJ2-7; D remains unclear. Germline CDR1 and CDR2: SGHRS and YFSETQ. There are 15 residues in the CDR3. Trimming cost V 0 bases and J 2 bases, with 12 bases left between them. The CDR3 nucleotides read TGCGCCAGCAGCTTGGGGTCTAACGATACCTACGAGCAGTACTTC. This encodes CASSLGSNDTYEQYF.